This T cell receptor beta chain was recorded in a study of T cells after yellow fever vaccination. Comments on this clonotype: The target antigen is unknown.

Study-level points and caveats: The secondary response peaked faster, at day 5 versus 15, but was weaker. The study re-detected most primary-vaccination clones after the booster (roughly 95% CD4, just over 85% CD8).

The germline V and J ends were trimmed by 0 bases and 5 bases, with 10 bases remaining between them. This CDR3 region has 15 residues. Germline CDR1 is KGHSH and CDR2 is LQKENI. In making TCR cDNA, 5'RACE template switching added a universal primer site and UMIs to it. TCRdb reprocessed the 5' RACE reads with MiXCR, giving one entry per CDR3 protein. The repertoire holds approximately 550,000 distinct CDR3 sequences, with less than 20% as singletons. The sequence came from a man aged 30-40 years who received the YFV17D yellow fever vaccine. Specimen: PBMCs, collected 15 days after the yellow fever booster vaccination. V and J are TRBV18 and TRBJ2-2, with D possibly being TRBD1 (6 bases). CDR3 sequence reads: CASSPPDRSTGELFF. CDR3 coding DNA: TGTGCCAGCTCACCACCCGACAGGAGTACCGGGGAGCTGTTTTTT.